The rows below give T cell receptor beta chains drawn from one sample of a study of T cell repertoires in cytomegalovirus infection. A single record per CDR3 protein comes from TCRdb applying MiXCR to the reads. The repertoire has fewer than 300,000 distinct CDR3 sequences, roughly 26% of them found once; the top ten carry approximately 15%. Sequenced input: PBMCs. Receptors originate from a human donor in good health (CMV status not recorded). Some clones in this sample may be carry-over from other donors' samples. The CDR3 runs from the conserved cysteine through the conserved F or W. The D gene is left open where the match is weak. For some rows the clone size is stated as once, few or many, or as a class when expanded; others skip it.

cdr3_aa: CASKVRTEAFF
cdr3_nt: TGTGCCAGCAAGGTTCGCACTGAAGCTTTCTTT
d_call: .
v_call: TRBV28
clone_size: .
j_call: TRBJ1-1

cdr3_aa: CASRQRGRNTEAFF
cdr3_nt: TGTGCCAGCAGGCAGAGGGGTCGGAACACTGAAGCTTTCTTT
d_call: .
v_call: TRBV6-2/TRBV6-3
clone_size: .
j_call: TRBJ1-1

cdr3_aa: CASSWQGRSGANVLTF
cdr3_nt: TGTGCCAGCTCCTGGCAGGGCAGATCTGGGGCCAACGTCCTGACTTTC
d_call: .
v_call: TRBV2
clone_size: .
j_call: TRBJ2-6

cdr3_aa: CSARGTYYTEAFF
cdr3_nt: TGCAGTGCTAGAGGGACATACTACACTGAAGCTTTCTTT
d_call: .
v_call: TRBV20-1
clone_size: .
j_call: TRBJ1-1

cdr3_aa: CAIKSPGTYEQYF
cdr3_nt: TGTGCCATCAAATCCCCCGGAACCTACGAGCAGTACTTC
d_call: .
v_call: TRBV10-3
clone_size: few
j_call: TRBJ2-7

cdr3_aa: CASSQGPGQGAGANVLTF
cdr3_nt: TGCGCCAGCAGCCAAGGCCCGGGACAGGGGGCTGGGGCCAACGTCCTGACTTTC
d_call: TRBD1
v_call: TRBV4-1
clone_size: .
j_call: TRBJ2-6

cdr3_aa: CASSDLTVMNTEAFF
cdr3_nt: TGTGCCAGCAGTGACCTGACAGTCATGAACACTGAAGCTTTCTTT
d_call: .
v_call: TRBV12-3/TRBV12-4
clone_size: .
j_call: TRBJ1-1

cdr3_aa: CASSLGWGNNQPQHF
cdr3_nt: TGTGCCAGCAGCTTAGGTTGGGGGAACAATCAGCCCCAGCATTTT
d_call: .
v_call: TRBV11-2
clone_size: few
j_call: TRBJ1-5

cdr3_aa: CASSPEGDQPQHF
cdr3_nt: TGCGCCAGCAGCCCCGAAGGGGACCAGCCCCAGCATTTT
d_call: .
v_call: TRBV5-1
clone_size: many
j_call: TRBJ1-5

cdr3_aa: CASSKDYNSNQPQHF
cdr3_nt: TGTGCCAGTAGCAAGGACTACAATAGCAATCAGCCCCAGCATTTT
d_call: .
v_call: TRBV19
clone_size: few
j_call: TRBJ1-5

cdr3_aa: CASSPRVGRTDTQYF
cdr3_nt: TGTGCCAGCAGCCCCAGGGTAGGGCGCACAGATACGCAGTATTTT
d_call: .
v_call: TRBV7-3
clone_size: .
j_call: TRBJ2-3